There are many counts of the clone carrying this TCR beta chain. Not a single patient had been given any form of treatment at any point before undergoing thyroid surgery. Using MiXCR, TCRdb re-called clones from the PCR reads. The table lists about 14,000 clones, about an eighth of them singletons. This record comes from a study of metastatic and nonmetastatic thyroid tumors. The overall study: Repertoire comparison spanned blood and tumor or nodule tissue of malignant and benign thyroid patients.

Germline V gene sequence: CDR1 ENHRY, CDR2 SYGVKD. This CDR3 region has 15 residues. V was pared by 3 bases and J by 1 base, with 1 base of the junction left unmatched. Sequenced sample: blood. This chain uses TRBV10-3 with TRBJ2-1; TRBD2 agrees at 9 bases. The source of this sequence is a female donor with papillary thyroid cancer or a benign thyroid nodule (not recorded which). Some clones in this sample may be carry-over from other donors' samples. The CDR3 coding sequence is TGTGCCATCAGTGATAGCGGGGGTTCCTACAATGAGCAGTTCTTC. Amino acids: CAISDSGGSYNEQFF.